These T cell receptor beta chains were read from a single sample in a study of blood T cell repertoires in COVID-19. Here immunoSEQ multiplex PCR was the method, and the copy in TCRdb shows in-frame clones only, minus some. This table holds fewer than 200,000 clones, around 80% found once. The source material was PBMCs or T cells enriched from blood (not recorded which). The receptors come from a man aged 45-65 years who had recovered from COVID-19. The CDR3 runs from the conserved cysteine through the conserved F or W. The D gene is left open where the match is weak. Clone size is given for some rows only: seen once, a few or many times, or a class if the clone is expanded.

j_call v_call d_call clone_size cdr3_nt cdr3_aa
TRBJ1-4 TRBV5-5 NA NA TGTGCCAGCAGCTTGGATCGGGGGTCGGGGGCTAATGAAAAACTGTTTTTT CASSLDRGSGANEKLFF
TRBJ1-2 TRBV3-1/TRBV3-2 NA once TGTGCCAGCAGGTCCCAAGGGCAGGGGACTACTGCTAACTATGGCTACACCTTC CASRSQGQGTTANYGYTF
TRBJ1-1 TRBV6-2/TRBV6-3 NA once TGTGCCAGCAGTTACCGACTACGGGTTGGAAGACTTAACACTGAAGCTTTCTTT CASSYRLRVGRLNTEAFF
TRBJ1-4 TRBV5-5 TRBD1 NA TGTGCCAGCAGCTTGTGGAACAGGGGGCCTAATGAAAAACTGTTTTTT CASSLWNRGPNEKLFF
TRBJ2-1 TRBV19 TRBD2 NA TGTGCCAGTAGTTTAGCGGGGGTCTACAATGAGCAGTTCTTC CASSLAGVYNEQFF
TRBJ1-1 TRBV30 TRBD1 NA TGTGCCTGGCGACAGGGAAGCACTGAAGCTTTCTTT CAWRQGSTEAFF
TRBJ2-7 TRBV7-9 TRBD1 NA TGTGCCAGCAGCCCGCCCGGGACAGGGAGGTACGAGCAGTACTTC CASSPPGTGRYEQYF
TRBJ1-2 TRBV2 NA NA TGTGCCAGTAGGACGGGACTCGCAGTCTATGGCTACACCTTC CASRTGLAVYGYTF
TRBJ1-1 TRBV7-3 TRBD1 few TGTGCCAGCAGCTACCTGACAGGGACTGAAGCTTTCTTT CASSYLTGTEAFF
TRBJ2-1 TRBV20-1 TRBD2 few TGCAGTGTCGGGGGGTACAATGAGCAGTTCTTC CSVGGYNEQFF
TRBJ2-5 TRBV2 TRBD2 NA TGTGCCAGCAACACAAACGGGGGGCAAGAGACCCAGTACTTC CASNTNGGQETQYF
TRBJ2-1 TRBV6-5 TRBD1 NA TGTGCCACCCGGGACAGCTCCTACAATGAGCAGTTCTTC CATRDSSYNEQFF
TRBJ1-6 TRBV9 TRBD1 NA TGTGCCAGCAGCCCGTCTTGGGACAGTAATTCACCCCTCCACTTT CASSPSWDSNSPLHF
TRBJ2-2 TRBV7-6 TRBD1 NA TGTGCCAGCAGCTTAGTTTTACAGGGGGCCACCGGGGAGCTGTTTTTT CASSLVLQGATGELFF
TRBJ2-3 TRBV29-1 NA NA TGCAGCGTTGCTGGCACAGATACGCAGTATTTT CSVAGTDTQYF
TRBJ2-3 TRBV7-2 TRBD2 NA TGTGCCAGCAGCTTATTTAGCGGGGGGATCACAGATACGCAGTATTTT CASSLFSGGITDTQYF
TRBJ2-3 TRBV19 NA NA TGTGCCAGTAGTCCAGGGGACTATGTCACAGATACGCAGTATTTT CASSPGDYVTDTQYF